This T cell receptor beta chain was retrieved from a study of cytomegalovirus exposure and HLA in healthy donors. The CDR3 contains 14 residues. The V gene's germline CDR1 is LNHDA and CDR2 SQIVND (reference sequence). While unrecorded immune exposures were likely, the donors were nominally healthy when sampled. PCR employed 60 Vbeta and 13 Jbeta primers. This table comes from immunoSEQ multiplex PCR, and its TCRdb copy is limited to in-frame clones, with some not included. The repertoire consists of over 150,000 clones, with more than 60% occurring once and the leading ten covering more than 3.5%. Notes on this clone: Sequence at one end of the junction differs from germline and may be a read error.

The sequence was collected from a man in his forties or fifties in good health and CMV-seronegative. The chain carries TRBV19 and TRBJ1-6; D is undetermined. Sequenced material: PBMCs. The CDR3 loop is CASSISVTHSPPHF. CDR3 nucleotides: TGTGCCAGTAGTATCTCGGTTACCCATTCACCCCCCCACTTT.